The rows below give T cell receptor beta chains drawn from one sample of a study of blood T cell repertoires in COVID-19. The repertoire was sequenced with immunoSEQ multiplex PCR; TCRdb's copy has only in-frame clones and lacks some. Of 80,000 to 90,000 clones listed, more than 60% are singletons. Sequencing used peripheral blood. These receptors were taken from a man between 65 and 79 years old with acute or convalescent COVID-19. Both conserved end residues are part of each CDR3. D genes are given only for firm matches. Part of the rows lack a size; the others show once, few, many or a class for expanded clones.

.,.,15,TRBV2,TRBJ2-2,TGTGCCAGCAGGGCTCTGGGCAGCAACACCGGGGAGCTGTTTTTT,CASRALGSNTGELFF
.,.,16,TRBV2,TRBJ2-2,TGTGCCAGCAGTGGACTTCTCAGGGCGAACACCGGGGAGCTGTTTTTT,CASSGLLRANTGELFF
.,.,18,TRBV4-1,TRBJ1-5,TGCGCCAGCAGCCAAGATCGATCCGGCTCCCGAGGAGATCAGCCCCAGCATTTT,CASSQDRSGSRGDQPQHF
.,.,13,TRBV5-1,TRBJ1-3,TGCGCCAGCAGCCTTACAAGTTCTAACACCATATATTTT,CASSLTSSNTIYF
.,.,16,TRBV4-1,TRBJ2-7,TGCGCCAGCAGCCAAGAATATACGGCCCGATCGCGGGAGCAGTACTTC,CASSQEYTARSREQYF
.,.,15,TRBV2,TRBJ2-3,TGTGCCAGGGAATCCCTCCGGGACTCAGGGGATACGCAGTATTTT,CARESLRDSGDTQYF
.,TRBD1,15,TRBV5-4,TRBJ1-6,TGTGCCAGCAGCTCGGGACAGGGACGGAATTCACCCCTCCACTTT,CASSSGQGRNSPLHF
.,.,16,TRBV10-1,TRBJ1-6,TGCGCCAGCAGTCGTGATGAGAGCTCCTATAATTCACCCCTCCACTTT,CASSRDESSYNSPLHF
.,TRBD1,15,TRBV18,TRBJ2-5,TGTGCCAGCTCAGCCGGGACAGGCCAACAAGAGACCCAGTACTTC,CASSAGTGQQETQYF
.,.,12,TRBV28,TRBJ1-4,TGTGCCAGCAGACGGGGGAGTGAAAAACTGTTTTTT,CASRRGSEKLFF
.,TRBD1,12,TRBV7-8,TRBJ1-3,TGTGCCAGCAGGGACAGGGGAAACACCATATATTTT,CASRDRGNTIYF
.,.,17,TRBV9,TRBJ1-1,TGTGCCAGCAGCCCGAGACCCGACTTTTGGGGGAGGACTGAAGCTTTCTTT,CASSPRPDFWGRTEAFF
.,TRBD1,14,TRBV9,TRBJ2-7,TGTGCCAGCACCCCCGGGACAGGGCCCTACGAGCAGTACTTC,CASTPGTGPYEQYF
.,.,15,TRBV5-6,TRBJ2-3,TGTGCCAGCAGCTGGACACAGGGAGGGACAGATACGCAGTATTTT,CASSWTQGGTDTQYF
.,.,15,TRBV7-6,TRBJ2-2,TGTGCCAGCAGCTTATTGGGGCCCCCCGACGGGGAGCTGTTTTTT,CASSLLGPPDGELFF
.,TRBD2,14,TRBV7-3,TRBJ2-1,TGTGCCAGCAGCCCGGGACTAGCGGGGGATGAGCAGTTCTTC,CASSPGLAGDEQFF
.,TRBD1,16,TRBV4-1,TRBJ2-7,TGCGCCAGCAGCCAAGTAACAGGGGGCACTCCCTACGAGCAGTACTTC,CASSQVTGGTPYEQYF
.,TRBD1,14,TRBV10-3,TRBJ1-2,TGTGCCATCATGGCCGGGACAGGGGTGTATGGCTACACCTTC,CAIMAGTGVYGYTF
.,TRBD2,12,TRBV7-8,TRBJ2-3,TGTGCCAGCAATTTCCGGGGGGGTACGCAGTATTTT,CASNFRGGTQYF
.,TRBD1,13,TRBV19,TRBJ2-2,TGTGCCAGCGACAGGGGTGGCACCGGGGAGCTGTTTTTT,CASDRGGTGELFF
.,.,15,TRBV19,TRBJ1-1,TGTGCCAGTAGTAAGACAGGACTCATGAACACTGAAGCTTTCTTT,CASSKTGLMNTEAFF
.,.,15,TRBV15,TRBJ1-2,TGTGCCACCAGCAGAGATCAGGGCAACTACTATGGCTACACCTTC,CATSRDQGNYYGYTF
once,.,11,TRBV2,TRBJ2-2,TGTGCCAGCACTAACACCGGGGAGCTGTTTTTT,CASTNTGELFF
.,.,14,TRBV21-1,TRBJ1-4,TGTGCCAGCAGCGACCGGGACAGGGGTGAAAAACTGTTTTTT,CASSDRDRGEKLFF
.,TRBD2,18,TRBV7-9,TRBJ2-1,TGTGCCAGCAGCTTATCGTCCCCTAGCGGGTTTCTTTACAATGAGCAGTTCTTC,CASSLSSPSGFLYNEQFF
.,TRBD1,14,TRBV27,TRBJ2-7,TGTGCCAGCAGTCTCCGGGACAGGGGTCACGAGCAGTACTTC,CASSLRDRGHEQYF
few,TRBD1,14,TRBV9,TRBJ2-3,TGTGCCAGCAGCGTGGGGACAGGGTCAGATACGCAGTATTTT,CASSVGTGSDTQYF
few,.,13,TRBV19,TRBJ1-5,TGTGCCAGTAAAGGGGCCACGGTGGGGCCCCAGCATTTT,CASKGATVGPQHF
.,TRBD2,16,TRBV9,TRBJ2-3,TGTGCCAGCAGCGTACCAGCGGGGGTCAGCACAGATACGCAGTATTTT,CASSVPAGVSTDTQYF
.,TRBD2,18,TRBV10-1,TRBJ2-4,TGCGCCAGCAGAGGAGCGGGGGGGGTTATAGTAGCCAAAAACATTCAGTACTTC,CASRGAGGVIVAKNIQYF
.,TRBD1,16,TRBV28,TRBJ2-1,TGTGCCAGCAGTCCCGCGGGGGACAGGGCTACCAATGAGCAGTTCTTC,CASSPAGDRATNEQFF
.,TRBD1,15,TRBV5-1,TRBJ2-1,TGCGCCAGCAGTTTACGACAGGGGGCGGACAATGAGCAGTTCTTC,CASSLRQGADNEQFF
.,.,15,TRBV6-5,TRBJ1-1,TGTGCCAGCACGAGCACGTGGACAGCCGGAACTGAAGCTTTCTTT,CASTSTWTAGTEAFF
.,.,11,TRBV29-1,TRBJ1-4,TGCAGCGTCGCGGTTTACAGGATCGTGTTTTTT,CSVAVYRIVFF
few,TRBD1,14,TRBV10-3,TRBJ2-7,TGTGCCATCAGTGCTTTCGGGACAGAGGTAGAGCAGTACTTC,CAISAFGTEVEQYF
.,TRBD1,15,TRBV7-3,TRBJ2-3,TGTGCCAGCAGCGTTGGGACAGGCAGCACAGATACGCAGTATTTT,CASSVGTGSTDTQYF
.,.,14,TRBV19,TRBJ1-2,TGTGCCAGTAGTACAGGAGCAGGGGTTTCTGGCTACACCTTC,CASSTGAGVSGYTF
.,.,11,TRBV2,TRBJ2-1,TGTGTGTCGGCGAGGTACAATGAGCAGTTCTTC,CVSARYNEQFF
many,TRBD2,17,TRBV5-4,TRBJ2-1,TGTGCCAGCAGCTTGGGACTAGCGGGGAGCTCCTACAATGAGCAGTTCTTC,CASSLGLAGSSYNEQFF
.,.,14,TRBV6-5,TRBJ1-2,TGTGCCAGCTCCAAGGCGGGGGGCGACTATGGCTACACCTTC,CASSKAGGDYGYTF
few,.,14,TRBV28,TRBJ2-5,TGTGCCAGCAGTTCCGCGGATGGATCTGAGACCCAGTACTTC,CASSSADGSETQYF
.,.,13,TRBV3-1/TRBV3-2,TRBJ2-5,TGTGCCAGCAGCCAAGGCTCACGAGGGACCCAGTACTTC,CASSQGSRGTQYF
.,.,15,TRBV9,TRBJ2-1,TGTGCCAGCAGTCCCGGAGGGGCAGCTGGCAATGAGCAGTTCTTC,CASSPGGAAGNEQFF
.,.,15,TRBV7-2,TRBJ1-5,TGTGCCAGCAGCGCCGACGGAGATAGCAATCAGCCCCAGCATTTT,CASSADGDSNQPQHF
once,TRBD2,15,TRBV18,TRBJ2-2,TGTGCCAGCTCATCGACTAGCGGGAACACCGGGGAGCTGTTTTTT,CASSSTSGNTGELFF
.,TRBD2,16,TRBV19,TRBJ2-3,TGTGCCAGTAGTATAGATGGGGGAGCGGGGGGAGATACGCAGTATTTT,CASSIDGGAGGDTQYF
.,.,14,TRBV5-8,TRBJ1-6,TGTGCCAGCAGTTTCGACAGACCTAATTCACCCCTCCACTTT,CASSFDRPNSPLHF
.,.,14,TRBV11-2,TRBJ1-1,TGTGCCAGCAGCTTAGCTAACTTGAACACTGAAGCTTTCTTT,CASSLANLNTEAFF
few,.,14,TRBV19,TRBJ1-6,TGTGCCAGTAGTAAAGACCCGTCGGGTTCACCCCTCCACTTT,CASSKDPSGSPLHF
.,.,11,TRBV28,TRBJ1-2,TGTGCCAGCTGGGGGCAGTATGGCTACACCTTC,CASWGQYGYTF
once,TRBD1,13,TRBV6-5,TRBJ1-2,TGTGCCAGCCGACCGGACAGGGGGAATGGCTACACCTTC,CASRPDRGNGYTF
.,TRBD2,16,TRBV7-3,TRBJ2-5,TGTGCCAGCAGCAGGAGGGAGCGGGGGGACCAAGAGACCCAGTACTTC,CASSRRERGDQETQYF